The rows below give T cell receptor beta chains drawn from one sample of a study of beta chain features in type 1 diabetes. Measured with immunoSEQ multiplex PCR; TCRdb has only the in-frame clones, and not every one. Among under 300,000 clones, about 24% were seen once, and the ten largest hold more than 0.009%. What was sequenced was naive CD4+ T cells from blood. These TCRs come from a woman in her twenties or thirties with type 1 diabetes. CDR3s include the opening cysteine and the closing phenylalanine or tryptophan. A D gene is named only where the DNA matches it firmly. Not every row has a clone size; where given, it reads once, few, many or a size class.

D | J | V | size | CDR3 | DNA
- | TRBJ1-2 | TRBV29-1 | few | CSVLTDTYGYTF | TGCAGCGTACTAACGGATACCTATGGCTACACCTTC
- | TRBJ1-2 | TRBV25-1 | few | CASSELSGYGYTF | TGTGCCAGCAGTGAATTATCGGGCTATGGCTACACCTTC
- | TRBJ2-5 | TRBV2 | - | CASSVRQGGETQYF | TGTGCCAGCAGTGTTAGGCAGGGGGGAGAGACCCAGTACTTC
TRBD1 | TRBJ1-4 | TRBV11-1 | few | CASSFGTGYEKLFF | TGTGCCAGCAGCTTCGGGACAGGATATGAAAAACTGTTTTTT
- | TRBJ2-7 | TRBV7-3 | - | CASSLLGGEQYF | TGTGCCAGCAGCTTATTAGGGGGCGAGCAGTACTTC
TRBD1 | TRBJ2-7 | TRBV18 | - | CASSPKDPAGQGTGEQYF | TGTGCCAGCTCACCGAAAGACCCGGCAGGACAGGGTACGGGGGAGCAGTACTTC
- | TRBJ1-2 | TRBV5-4 | - | CASSLQNYGYTF | TGTGCCAGCAGCTTGCAAAACTATGGCTACACCTTC
- | TRBJ2-7 | TRBV30 | - | CASYGGSYEQYF | TGTGCCTCTTACGGAGGTTCCTACGAGCAGTACTTC
- | TRBJ1-1 | TRBV7-9 | - | CASSNRVSTEAFF | TGTGCCAGCAGTAACAGGGTGAGCACTGAAGCTTTCTTT
TRBD2 | TRBJ2-3 | TRBV29-1 | - | CSVEARSGSDTQYF | TGCAGCGTTGAAGCCAGGAGCGGGAGCGATACGCAGTATTTT
- | TRBJ1-2 | TRBV6-5 | - | CASTSGLGYTF | TGTGCCAGCACCTCAGGGTTAGGCTACACCTTC
- | TRBJ2-3 | TRBV5-1 | - | CASSPNTDTQYF | TGCGCCAGCAGCCCAAACACAGATACGCAGTATTTT
- | TRBJ1-2 | TRBV5-1 | few | CASSFVADNGYTF | TGCGCCAGCAGCTTCGTGGCCGACAATGGCTACACCTTC
TRBD2 | TRBJ2-2 | TRBV30 | - | CAQGLAGFTGELFF | TGTGCCCAGGGACTAGCGGGTTTCACCGGGGAGCTGTTTTTT
- | TRBJ2-2 | TRBV29-1 | - | CSGAGTGELFF | TGCAGCGGGGCGGGGACCGGGGAGCTGTTTTTT
- | TRBJ2-5 | TRBV5-1 | - | CASSLASGQETQYF | TGCGCCAGCAGCTTGGCCTCCGGCCAAGAGACCCAGTACTTC
- | TRBJ1-2 | TRBV28 | few | CASSRPQGIYGYTF | TGTGCCAGCAGCCGACCCCAGGGGATCTATGGCTACACCTTC
- | TRBJ2-3 | TRBV27 | - | CASSILSPADTQYF | TGTGCCAGCAGTATCCTCTCCCCCGCAGATACGCAGTATTTT
- | TRBJ1-2 | TRBV4-1 | - | CASSQSGSGGYTF | TGCGCCAGCAGCCAATCAGGGTCGGGCGGCTACACCTTC
TRBD1 | TRBJ1-2 | TRBV5-1 | - | CASSLDGTGSGYTF | TGCGCCAGCAGCTTGGACGGGACAGGGAGCGGCTACACCTTC
TRBD2 | TRBJ2-3 | TRBV4-2 | - | CASSRQRENTDTQYF | TGTGCCAGCAGCAGGCAGCGGGAGAACACAGATACGCAGTATTTT
TRBD2 | TRBJ2-5 | TRBV7-9 | once | CASSLFSGLAGDGYF | TGTGCCAGCAGCTTATTTTCAGGGCTAGCGGGAGACGGGTACTTC
- | TRBJ2-3 | TRBV25-1 | few | CASSERSPDTQYF | TGTGCCAGCAGTGAACGGAGCCCAGATACGCAGTATTTT
TRBD2 | TRBJ2-7 | TRBV18 | few | CASSPSQGTSEYEQYF | TGTGCCAGCTCACCTTCCCAAGGAACTAGCGAGTACGAGCAGTACTTC
TRBD2 | TRBJ2-5 | TRBV29-1 | few | CSAGRVSETQYF | TGCAGCGCAGGGAGGGTGTCAGAGACCCAGTACTTC
- | TRBJ1-1 | TRBV4-1 | few | CASSQGGGLSAFF | TGCGCCAGCAGCCAAGGGGGAGGCCTGTCAGCTTTCTTT
TRBD1 | TRBJ2-7 | TRBV7-2 | few | CASSLDPSVQGATDF | TGTGCCAGCAGCTTAGATCCAAGCGTTCAGGGGGCTACGGACTTC
- | TRBJ2-3 | TRBV29-1 | few | CSVEPRRGTQYF | TGCAGCGTTGAACCCAGAAGGGGTACGCAGTATTTT
- | TRBJ1-2 | TRBV29-1 | - | CSVDRTEANYGYTF | TGCAGCGTCGATAGGACAGAAGCTAACTATGGCTACACCTTC
TRBD2 | TRBJ2-7 | TRBV6-6 | - | CASIGLAGAEQYF | TGTGCCAGCATCGGACTAGCGGGAGCCGAGCAGTACTTC
TRBD2 | TRBJ2-5 | TRBV6-5 | few | CASSSTGGTQYF | TGTGCCAGCAGTTCGACGGGAGGGACCCAGTACTTC
TRBD1 | TRBJ2-7 | TRBV28 | few | CASSYLDRPSYEQYF | TGTGCCAGCAGTTATCTGGACAGGCCCTCCTACGAGCAGTACTTC
- | TRBJ2-2 | TRBV7-2 | - | CASSPFGAWKNTGELFF | TGTGCCAGCAGCCCTTTTGGGGCCTGGAAGAACACCGGGGAGCTGTTTTTT
TRBD1 | TRBJ1-1 | TRBV30 | - | CAWYRGLAEAFF | TGTGCCTGGTACAGGGGGCTCGCTGAAGCTTTCTTT
- | TRBJ2-1 | TRBV2 | few | CASSEYDEQFF | TGTGCCAGCAGTGAATATGATGAGCAGTTCTTC
TRBD2 | TRBJ2-2 | TRBV25-1 | - | CASGGDTGELFF | TGTGCCAGCGGGGGGGACACCGGGGAGCTGTTTTTT
- | TRBJ1-2 | TRBV30 | - | CAWSDLAGNYGYTF | TGTGCCTGGAGTGACCTAGCGGGAAACTATGGCTACACCTTC
TRBD1 | TRBJ1-1 | TRBV5-6 | - | CASSTGQGNTEAFF | TGTGCCAGCAGCACCGGACAGGGGAACACTGAAGCTTTCTTT
- | TRBJ2-7 | TRBV25-1 | - | CASSRVGSYEQYF | TGTGCCAGCAGTCGGGTGGGCTCCTACGAGCAGTACTTC
TRBD1 | TRBJ1-2 | TRBV9 | few | CASSVVPDGQGRYGYTF | TGTGCCAGCAGCGTAGTACCCGATGGACAGGGGCGCTATGGCTACACCTTC
TRBD2 | TRBJ2-2 | TRBV9 | - | CASSEPPGLHTGELFF | TGTGCCAGCAGCGAGCCCCCGGGACTACACACCGGGGAGCTGTTTTTT
- | TRBJ1-5 | TRBV30 | - | CAWSVQGSEPQHF | TGTGCCTGGAGTGTACAAGGGAGTGAGCCCCAGCATTTT
- | TRBJ1-5 | TRBV23-1 | few | CASSQFLGQRSDGNQPQHF | TGCGCCAGCAGTCAATTCCTTGGACAGCGGTCGGATGGCAATCAGCCCCAGCATTTT
TRBD1 | TRBJ2-3 | TRBV29-1 | - | CSGKRQGATDTQYF | TGCAGCGGAAAAAGACAGGGGGCAACAGATACGCAGTATTTT
TRBD2 | TRBJ2-2 | TRBV5-1 | - | CASKWEGHTGELFF | TGCGCCAGCAAGTGGGAGGGCCACACCGGGGAGCTGTTTTTT
TRBD2 | TRBJ2-3 | TRBV7-9 | few | CASSSHGASGTFTDTQYF | TGTGCCAGCAGCTCACATGGGGCTAGCGGGACCTTCACAGATACGCAGTATTTT
- | TRBJ2-1 | TRBV5-1 | few | CASSLQLGSYNEQFF | TGCGCCAGCAGCCTGCAACTAGGCTCCTACAATGAGCAGTTCTTC
TRBD1 | TRBJ1-2 | TRBV19 | - | CASSLRTGHYGYTF | TGTGCCAGTAGTCTCCGGACAGGGCACTATGGCTACACCTTC
TRBD1 | TRBJ1-1 | TRBV2 | - | CASSYTGGWTEAFF | TGTGCCAGCAGTTACACAGGGGGTTGGACTGAAGCTTTCTTT
TRBD1 | TRBJ2-7 | TRBV4-1 | few | CASSTRTGMVFEQYF | TGCGCCAGCAGCACACGGACAGGGATGGTCTTCGAGCAGTACTTC